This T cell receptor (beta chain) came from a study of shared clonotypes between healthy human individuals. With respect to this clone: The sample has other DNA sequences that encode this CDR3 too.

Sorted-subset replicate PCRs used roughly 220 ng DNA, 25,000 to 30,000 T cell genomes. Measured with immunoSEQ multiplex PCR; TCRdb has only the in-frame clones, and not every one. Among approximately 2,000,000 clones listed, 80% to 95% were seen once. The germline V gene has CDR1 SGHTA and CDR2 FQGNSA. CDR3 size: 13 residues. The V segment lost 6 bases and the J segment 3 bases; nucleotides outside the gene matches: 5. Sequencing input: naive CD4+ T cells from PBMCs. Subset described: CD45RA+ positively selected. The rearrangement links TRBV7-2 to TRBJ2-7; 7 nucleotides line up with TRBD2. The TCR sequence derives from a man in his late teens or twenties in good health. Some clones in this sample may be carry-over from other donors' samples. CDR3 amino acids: CASSRAGSYEQYF. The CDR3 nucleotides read TGTGCCAGCAGTCGAGCGGGGAGCTACGAGCAGTACTTC.